One sample yielded the 20 T cell receptor beta chains listed below, sequenced in a study of cytomegalovirus exposure and HLA in healthy donors. The PCR ran on 60 Vbeta and 13 Jbeta primers. TCRdb's table, derived via immunoSEQ multiplex PCR, lists solely in-frame clones and lacks some. The profile shows about 170,000 clones, around three quarters of them singletons. Sequencing used PBMCs. The receptors come from a man aged 40-55 years in good health and CMV-seropositive.

The chain has TRBV15 and TRBJ2-1; 7 bases line up with TRBD2. The germline V gene encodes CDR1 LNHNV and CDR2 YYDKDF (reference sequence). Trimming cost V 9 bases and J 8 bases; bases outside gene matches: 16. CDR3 length: 15 residues. CDR3 protein: CATTDGGTRPHEQFF. Written as DNA, the CDR3 is TGTGCCACGACCGACGGGGGGACGCGGCCCCATGAGCAGTTCTTC.

The rearrangement joins TRBV21-1 to TRBJ1-1. TRBV21-1 is noted as a pseudogene. The CDR3 is made up of 13 amino acids. As DNA, the CDR3 is TGTGCCTCGCGGGCAGCCCTGAACACTGAAGCTTTCTTT. Its protein is CASRAALNTEAFF.

This chain joins TRBV6-6 and TRBJ1-2, with 8 bases that match TRBD1. Unmatched junction bases numbered 9, after V lost 5 bases and J lost 7 bases. The germline CDR1 and CDR2 sequences are MNHNY and SVGAGI (reference sequence). This CDR3 has 14 amino acids. CDR3 loop: CASSQQGAVSGYTF. The CDR3 DNA reads TGTGCCAGCAGTCAGCAGGGGGCAGTAAGTGGCTACACCTTC.

The chain uses TRBV7-2 and TRBJ2-7; 7 bases line up with TRBD1. From germline, CDR1 is SGHTA and CDR2 FQGNSA. V lost 4 bases to trimming and J lost 0 bases; unmatched junction nucleotides: 6. CDR3 length: 15 residues. CDR3 nucleotides: TGTGCCAGCAGCTACCGGGACAGCGTCTCCTACGAGCAGTACTTC. This sequence encodes CASSYRDSVSYEQYF. The full variable domain, rest sourced from reference TRBV7-2 and TRBJ2-7, is GAGVSQSPSNKVTEKGKDVELRCDPISGHTALYWYRQSLGQGLEFLIYFQGNSAPDKSGLPSDRFSAERTGGSVSTLTIQRTQQEDSAVYLCASSYRDSVSYEQYFGPGTRLTVT.

The chain recombines TRBV10-3 with TRBJ2-5; TRBD2 agrees at 8 bases. There are 14 residues in the CDR3. J gave up 2 bases and V 7 bases, and 6 bases lay outside the gene matches. Germline CDR1 is ENHRY and CDR2 is SYGVKD. Here the CDR3 DNA reads TGTGCCATCATTTTTCTAGCGGGTCAAGAGACCCAGTACTTC. Translation gives CAIIFLAGQETQYF.

CDR3 nucleotides: TGCGCCAGCAGCTTGGAGGCTTCGACTAGCGGGAGGAGCTCCTACGAGCAGTACTTC. This translates into CASSLEASTSGRSSYEQYF. The chain recombines TRBV5-1 with TRBJ2-7; 13 positions match TRBD2. This CDR3 has 19 residues. Germline V lookup: CDR1 SGHRS, CDR2 YFSETQ. The V segment lost 0 bases and the J segment 0 bases; nucleotides outside the gene matches: 9. Using reference TRBV5-1 and TRBJ2-7 for the parts outside the CDR3, the full variable domain is KAGVTQTPRYLIKTRGQQVTLSCSPISGHRSVSWYQQTPGQGLQFLFEYFSETQRNKGNFPGRFSGRQFSNSRSEMNVSTLELGDSALYLCASSLEASTSGRSSYEQYFGPGTRLTVT.

The chain links TRBV11-1 to TRBJ2-7; no firm D call. V was clipped by 5 bases and J by 7 bases, with 6 bases between them. The CDR3 extends over 10 amino acids. In germline, CDR1 is SGHAT, CDR2 FQDESV (reference sequence). DNA for the CDR3: TGTGCCAGCAGCCGAGGAGAGCAGTACTTC. Translated: CASSRGEQYF. Using reference TRBV11-1 and TRBJ2-7 for the parts outside the CDR3, the full variable domain is EAEVAQSPRYKITEKSQAVAFWCDPISGHATLYWYRQILGQGPELLVQFQDESVVDDSQLPKDRFSAERLKGVDSTLKIQPAELGDSAMYLCASSRGEQYFGPGTRLTVT.

Ten or more counts support this clone. The chain carries TRBV14 and TRBJ1-1; D might be TRBD1 (6 bases). Germline assignment: CDR1 SGHDN and CDR2 FVKESK. V was clipped by 3 bases and J by 0 bases, with 8 bases between them. This CDR3 region has 14 residues. Written as DNA, the CDR3 is TGTGCCAGCAGCCAGGGGGCCATGAACACTGAAGCTTTCTTT. It translates to CASSQGAMNTEAFF.

The V gene is TRBV7-2, the J gene TRBJ1-5, with 8 nucleotides matching TRBD1. This CDR3 is built from 16 residues. The V segment lost 3 bases and the J segment 2 bases; nucleotides outside the gene matches: 6. From germline, CDR1 is SGHTA and CDR2 FQGNSA. The CDR3: CASSLTGAGGNQPQHF. The CDR3 coding sequence is TGTGCCAGCAGCTTGACAGGGGCGGGGGGCAATCAGCCCCAGCATTTT.

The chain couples TRBV5-5 to TRBJ2-7, with D unclear. The CDR3 spans 14 residues. Trimming removed 0 bases at V and 3 bases at J, with 10 bases between. Germline V lookup: CDR1 SGHKS, CDR2 YYEKEE (reference sequence). The CDR3 here is CASSLALRYYEQYF. CDR3 DNA: TGTGCCAGCAGCTTGGCCCTCCGTTACTACGAGCAGTACTTC.

The chain links TRBV7-9 to TRBJ2-7; 8 bases match TRBD1. Losses at the gene ends were 5 bases for V and 1 base for J; bases not matched to a gene: 4. Germline assignment: CDR1 SEHNR and CDR2 FQNEAQ (reference sequence). The CDR3 extends over 14 amino acids. The CDR3 bases are TGTGCCAGCAGCGACCGGGACAGGTCCTACGAGCAGTACTTC. This codes for CASSDRDRSYEQYF.

The rearrangement uses TRBV11-2 and TRBJ2-5; 7 bases align to TRBD2. Germline trimming cut 5 bases from V and 1 base from J; bases unmatched to any gene: 4. CDR3 length: 14 residues. Germline values: CDR1 SGHAT, CDR2 FQNNGV. CDR3 nucleotides: TGTGCCAGCAGCCCCCGGGAGGCCCAAGAGACCCAGTACTTC. Amino acid sequence: CASSPREAQETQYF. The full variable domain, in which reference TRBV11-2 and TRBJ2-5 provide the parts outside the CDR3, is EAGVAQSPRYKIIEKRQSVAFWCNPISGHATLYWYQQILGQGPKLLIQFQNNGVVDDSQLPKDRFSAERLKGVDSTLKIQPAKLEDSAVYLCASSPREAQETQYFGPGTRLLVL.

In its sample, this clone was seen once. The chain joins TRBV5-4 to TRBJ2-2, with D maybe TRBD2 (6 bases). V was pared by 3 bases and J by 6 bases, with 15 bases between. Germline loops: CDR1 SGHNT, CDR2 YYREEE (reference sequence). This CDR3 has 15 residues. For the CDR3, the DNA is TGTGCCAGCAGCTCTGGGGGGTTCTCGTCCGGGGAGCTGTTTTTT. This sequence encodes CASSSGGFSSGELFF.

The chain combines TRBV7-2 with TRBJ2-7; 13 nucleotides line up with TRBD2. Losses at the gene ends were 5 bases for V and 0 bases for J; bases not matched to a gene: 10. The CDR3 is 18 amino acids. CDR1 and CDR2 from the germline V gene are SGHTA and FQGNSA. The CDR3 sequence: CASSALAGGPRSSYEQYF. As DNA, the CDR3 is TGTGCCAGCAGCGCACTAGCGGGGGGGCCGAGGAGCTCCTACGAGCAGTACTTC.

This clone was detected only once. This rearrangement joins TRBV11-2 to TRBJ1-1; perhaps TRBD1 as D (5 bases). V lost 5 bases and J lost 4, with 17 bases in between. CDR1 SGHAT and CDR2 FQNNGV come from the germline V gene. The CDR3 contains 15 residues. In DNA form, the CDR3 reads TGTGCCAGCAGCCACCGGGGGAGAGGGAGCACTGAAGCTTTCTTT. Protein: CASSHRGRGSTEAFF.

This chain links TRBV5-1 with TRBJ2-2, with D perhaps matching TRBD1 (5 bases). Germline V gene data show CDR1 as SGHRS and CDR2 as YFSETQ. CDR3 length: 15 amino acids. V dropped 4 bases and J dropped 5 bases, with 15 bases sitting between them. In DNA, the CDR3 is TGCGCCAGCAGCCCCGACAGCGAATCTACCGGGGAGCTGTTTTTT. Translated: CASSPDSESTGELFF. The variable domain in full, with the rest retrieved from reference TRBV5-1 and TRBJ2-2, is KAGVTQTPRYLIKTRGQQVTLSCSPISGHRSVSWYQQTPGQGLQFLFEYFSETQRNKGNFPGRFSGRQFSNSRSEMNVSTLELGDSALYLCASSPDSESTGELFFGEGSRLTVL.

J is TRBJ2-5 and V is TRBV7-9; D unresolved. V was clipped by 1 base and J by 5 bases, with 8 bases between them. The CDR3 runs to 13 residues. Looked up from germline, CDR1 is SEHNR and CDR2 is FQNEAQ (reference sequence). The CDR3 coding sequence is TGTGCCAGCAGCTTAGGCGTGCGGGAGACCCAGTACTTC. This translates into CASSLGVRETQYF.

V gene TRBV6-5 combines with J gene TRBJ1-2; D is possibly TRBD1 (6 bases). CDR1 is MNHEY, CDR2 SVGAGI, per germline. Trimming stripped 4 bases from V and 14 bases from J, with 14 bases between. The CDR3 runs to 11 residues. The CDR3 coding sequence is TGTGCCAGCAGTTTGAAGGGGGTCCCAACCTTC. Protein: CASSLKGVPTF.

The chain's CDR3 is CASSEGTRGTEAFF. CDR3 nucleotide sequence: TGCGCCAGCAGTGAGGGGACAAGAGGGACTGAAGCTTTCTTT. V gene TRBV10-2 combines with J gene TRBJ1-1, with D possibly matching TRBD1 (6 bases). Germline CDR1 is WSHSY and CDR2 is SAAADI. Trimming pared 2 bases from V and 5 bases from J, leaving 12 bases between. The CDR3 consists of 14 residues.

The chain recombines TRBV7-9 with TRBJ1-2; TRBD1 agrees at 7 bases. This CDR3 is 15 amino acids long. Germline V CDR1 and CDR2: SEHNR, FQNEAQ (reference sequence). With 5 bases clipped from V and 3 bases from J, the junction kept 9 bases outside the gene matches. The CDR3 bases are TGTGCCAGCAGCCTGACAGGGACGAGGGACTATGGCTACACCTTC. Residues: CASSLTGTRDYGYTF.